The rows below give T cell receptor beta chains drawn from one sample of a study of naive CD8 T cells in extremely preterm neonates. Clones were read by immunoSEQ multiplex PCR, and TCRdb kept only the in-frame ones, dropping some. This table has 20,000 or so clones, around 88% appearing once. The material sequenced was naive CD8+ T cells from cord blood. The receptors originated from a boy who was born preterm. CDR3s include the opening cysteine and the closing phenylalanine or tryptophan. The D gene is left open where the match is weak. Clone size is not always given. Where it is, it says once, few, many or a class for expanded clones.

CDR3aa	CDR3nt	abundance	d_gene	v_gene	j_gene
CASSESTGYNSPLHF	TGCGCCAGCAGTGAGTCGACAGGATATAATTCACCCCTCCACTTT	once	.	TRBV10-2	TRBJ1-6
CAWNGGAFNEQFF	TGTGCCTGGAACGGGGGGGCCTTCAATGAGCAGTTCTTC	.	TRBD2	TRBV30	TRBJ2-1
CASSLGTGFNSPLHF	TGTGCCAGCAGCTTGGGGACAGGGTTTAATTCACCCCTCCACTTT	.	TRBD1	TRBV13	TRBJ1-6
CASTGGTNEKLFF	TGTGCCAGCACAGGGGGCACTAATGAAAAACTGTTTTTT	.	TRBD1	TRBV5-7	TRBJ1-4
CASSQDPFTSGGTGELFF	TGTGCCAGCAGCCAAGACCCATTCACTAGCGGGGGGACCGGGGAGCTGTTTTTT	.	TRBD2	TRBV4-2	TRBJ2-2
CASSPSAATNTGELFF	TGTGCCAGCAGCCCGTCGGCGGCCACGAACACCGGGGAGCTGTTTTTT	once	.	TRBV7-6	TRBJ2-2
CASSPGTSGYEQYF	TGCGCCAGCTCGCCAGGGACTAGCGGCTACGAGCAGTACTTC	.	TRBD2	TRBV10-1	TRBJ2-7
CASRDRGRFTDTQYF	TGTGCCAGCAGAGACAGGGGGCGCTTCACAGATACGCAGTATTTT	.	TRBD1	TRBV6-5	TRBJ2-3
CASSQTSGETQYF	TGCGCCAGCAGTCAAACTAGCGGGGAGACCCAGTACTTC	.	TRBD2	TRBV23-1	TRBJ2-5
CASSSGTSGHEQYF	TGTGCCAGCAGCTCCGGGACTAGCGGGCACGAGCAGTACTTC	.	TRBD2	TRBV2	TRBJ2-7
CASSLQGATEAFF	TGTGCCAGCAGCTTACAGGGGGCCACTGAAGCTTTCTTT	.	TRBD1	TRBV7-3	TRBJ1-1